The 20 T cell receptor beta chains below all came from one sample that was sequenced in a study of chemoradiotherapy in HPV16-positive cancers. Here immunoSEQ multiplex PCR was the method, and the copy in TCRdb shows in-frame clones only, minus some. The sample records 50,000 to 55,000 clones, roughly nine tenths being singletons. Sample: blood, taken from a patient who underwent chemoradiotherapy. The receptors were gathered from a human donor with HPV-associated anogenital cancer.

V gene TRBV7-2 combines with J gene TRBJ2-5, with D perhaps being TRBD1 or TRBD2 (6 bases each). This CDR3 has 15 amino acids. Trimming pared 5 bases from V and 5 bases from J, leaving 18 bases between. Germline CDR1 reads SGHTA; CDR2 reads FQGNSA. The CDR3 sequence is CASSPKGGPVETQYF. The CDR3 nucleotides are TGTGCCAGCAGCCCTAAAGGGGGGCCCGTTGAGACCCAGTACTTC.

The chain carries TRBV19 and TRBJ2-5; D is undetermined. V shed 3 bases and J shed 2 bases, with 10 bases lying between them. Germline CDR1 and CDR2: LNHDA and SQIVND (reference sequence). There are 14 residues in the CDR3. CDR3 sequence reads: CASSMGSLQETQYF. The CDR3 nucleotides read TGTGCCAGTAGTATGGGCAGCCTACAAGAGACCCAGTACTTC.

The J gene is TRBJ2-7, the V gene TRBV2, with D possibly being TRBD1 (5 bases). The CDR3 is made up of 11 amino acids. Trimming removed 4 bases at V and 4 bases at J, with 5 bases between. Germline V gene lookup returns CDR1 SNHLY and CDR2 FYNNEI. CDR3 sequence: CASSAGYEQYF. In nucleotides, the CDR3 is TGTGCCAGCAGTGCAGGGTACGAGCAGTACTTC.

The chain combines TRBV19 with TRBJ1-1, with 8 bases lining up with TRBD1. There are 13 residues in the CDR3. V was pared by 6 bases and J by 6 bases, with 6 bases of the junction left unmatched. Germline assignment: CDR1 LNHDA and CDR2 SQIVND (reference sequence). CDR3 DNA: TGTGCCAGTAGCAGGGGGCGCAACGCTGAAGCTTTCTTT. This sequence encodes CASSRGRNAEAFF.

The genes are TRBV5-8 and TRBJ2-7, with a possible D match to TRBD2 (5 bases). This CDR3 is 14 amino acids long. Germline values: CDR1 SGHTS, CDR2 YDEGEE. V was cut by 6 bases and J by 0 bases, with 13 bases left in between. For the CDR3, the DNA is TGTGCCAGCACCCAGAGCGGAGTCTCCTACGAGCAGTACTTC. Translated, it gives CASTQSGVSYEQYF.

CDR3: CASSQTSGSTDTQYF. The DNA for the CDR3 is TGCGCCAGCAGCCAAACTAGCGGGAGCACAGATACGCAGTATTTT. This rearrangement joins TRBV4-3 to TRBJ2-3, with 9 bases that match TRBD2. Germline-derived CDR1 and CDR2 are LGHNA and YSLEER. V shed 2 bases, J shed 0 bases, and the junction held 0 bases outside the gene matches. CDR3 length equals 15 residues.

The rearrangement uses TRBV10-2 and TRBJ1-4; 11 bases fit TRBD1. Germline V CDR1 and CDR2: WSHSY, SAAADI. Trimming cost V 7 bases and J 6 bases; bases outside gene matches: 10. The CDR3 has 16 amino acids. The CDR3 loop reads CASTPLDRGPDEKLFF. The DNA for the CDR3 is TGCGCCAGCACCCCTCTGGACAGGGGGCCGGATGAAAAACTGTTTTTT.

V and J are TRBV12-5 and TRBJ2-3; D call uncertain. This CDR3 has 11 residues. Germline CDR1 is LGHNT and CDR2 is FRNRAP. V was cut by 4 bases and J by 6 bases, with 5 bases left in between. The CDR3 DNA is TGTGCTAGTGGTTCGAGCGATACGCAGTATTTT. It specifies CASGSSDTQYF.

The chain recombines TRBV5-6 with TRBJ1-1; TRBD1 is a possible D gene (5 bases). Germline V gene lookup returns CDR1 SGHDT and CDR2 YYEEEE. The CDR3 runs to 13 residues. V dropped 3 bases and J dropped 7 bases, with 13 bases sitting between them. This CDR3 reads CASSSDSLIEAFF. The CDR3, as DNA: TGTGCCAGCAGCTCAGACAGCCTCATTGAAGCTTTCTTT.

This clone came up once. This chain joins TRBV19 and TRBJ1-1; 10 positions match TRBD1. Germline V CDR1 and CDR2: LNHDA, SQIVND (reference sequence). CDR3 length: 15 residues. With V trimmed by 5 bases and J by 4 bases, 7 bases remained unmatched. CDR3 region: CASSQGTGEVTEAFF. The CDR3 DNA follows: TGTGCCAGTAGTCAAGGGACAGGGGAGGTCACTGAAGCTTTCTTT.

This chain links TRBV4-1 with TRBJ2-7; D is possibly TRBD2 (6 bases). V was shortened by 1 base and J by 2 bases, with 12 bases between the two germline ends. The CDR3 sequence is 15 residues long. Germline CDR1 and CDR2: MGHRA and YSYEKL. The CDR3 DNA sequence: TGCGCCAGCAGCCAAGTGGGGACTGGGACCTACGAGCAGTACTTC. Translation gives CASSQVGTGTYEQYF.

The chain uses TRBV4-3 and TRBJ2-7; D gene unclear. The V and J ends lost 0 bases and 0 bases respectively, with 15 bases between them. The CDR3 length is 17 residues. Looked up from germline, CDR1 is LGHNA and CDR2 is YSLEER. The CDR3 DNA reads TGCGCCAGCAGCCAAGATGGCCCCGGCGCGAGCTCCTACGAGCAGTACTTC. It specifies CASSQDGPGASSYEQYF.

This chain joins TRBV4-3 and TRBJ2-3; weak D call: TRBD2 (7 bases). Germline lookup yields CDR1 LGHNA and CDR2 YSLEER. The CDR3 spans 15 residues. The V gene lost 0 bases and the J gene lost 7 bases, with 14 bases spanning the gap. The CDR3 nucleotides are TGCGCCAGCAGCCAAGATGGCGGGGGCCAAAATACGCAGTATTTT. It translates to CASSQDGGGQNTQYF.

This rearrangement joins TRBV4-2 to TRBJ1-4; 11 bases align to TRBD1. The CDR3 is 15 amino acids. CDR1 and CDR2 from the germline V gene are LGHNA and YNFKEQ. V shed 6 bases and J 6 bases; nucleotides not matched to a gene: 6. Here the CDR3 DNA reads TGTGCCAGCAGTCTCCCGGGACAGGGGGATGAAAAACTGTTTTTT. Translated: CASSLPGQGDEKLFF.

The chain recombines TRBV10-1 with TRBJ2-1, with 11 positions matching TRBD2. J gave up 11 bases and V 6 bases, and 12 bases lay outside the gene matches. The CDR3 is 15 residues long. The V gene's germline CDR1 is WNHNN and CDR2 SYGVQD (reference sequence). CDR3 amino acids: CASSPDSGRAIKQFF. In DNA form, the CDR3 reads TGCGCCAGCAGCCCTGATAGCGGGAGGGCCATAAAGCAGTTCTTC.

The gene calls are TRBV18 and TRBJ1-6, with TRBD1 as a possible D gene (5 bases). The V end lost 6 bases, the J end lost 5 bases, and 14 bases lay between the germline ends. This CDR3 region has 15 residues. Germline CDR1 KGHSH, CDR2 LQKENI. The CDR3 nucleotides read TGTGCCAGCTCGGAGGGGAATTGGGATAATTCACCCCTCCACTTT. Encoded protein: CASSEGNWDNSPLHF.

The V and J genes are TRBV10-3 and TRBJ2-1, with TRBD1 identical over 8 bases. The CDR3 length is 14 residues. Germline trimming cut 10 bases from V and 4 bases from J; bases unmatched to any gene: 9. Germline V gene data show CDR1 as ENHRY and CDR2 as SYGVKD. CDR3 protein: CATTGQGGYNEQFF. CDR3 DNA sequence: TGTGCCACCACAGGACAGGGAGGATACAATGAGCAGTTCTTC.

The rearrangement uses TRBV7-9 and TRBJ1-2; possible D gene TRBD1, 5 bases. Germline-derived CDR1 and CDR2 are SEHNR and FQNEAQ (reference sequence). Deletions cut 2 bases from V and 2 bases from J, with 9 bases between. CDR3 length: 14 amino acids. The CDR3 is CASSLRGENYGYTF. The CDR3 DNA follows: TGTGCCAGCAGCTTAAGGGGTGAGAACTATGGCTACACCTTC.

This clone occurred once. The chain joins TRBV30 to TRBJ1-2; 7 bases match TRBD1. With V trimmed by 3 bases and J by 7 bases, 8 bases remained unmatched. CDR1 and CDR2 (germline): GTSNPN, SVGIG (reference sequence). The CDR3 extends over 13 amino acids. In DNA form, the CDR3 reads TGTGCCTGGAGAGTGACAGGGACTGCTGGCTACACCTTC. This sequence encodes CAWRVTGTAGYTF.

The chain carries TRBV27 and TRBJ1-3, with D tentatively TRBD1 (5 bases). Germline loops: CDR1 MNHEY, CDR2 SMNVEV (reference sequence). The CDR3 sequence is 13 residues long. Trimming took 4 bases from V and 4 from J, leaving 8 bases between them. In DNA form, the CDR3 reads TGTGCCAGCAGTTCAGGGTGGGGAAACACCATATATTTT. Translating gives CASSSGWGNTIYF.